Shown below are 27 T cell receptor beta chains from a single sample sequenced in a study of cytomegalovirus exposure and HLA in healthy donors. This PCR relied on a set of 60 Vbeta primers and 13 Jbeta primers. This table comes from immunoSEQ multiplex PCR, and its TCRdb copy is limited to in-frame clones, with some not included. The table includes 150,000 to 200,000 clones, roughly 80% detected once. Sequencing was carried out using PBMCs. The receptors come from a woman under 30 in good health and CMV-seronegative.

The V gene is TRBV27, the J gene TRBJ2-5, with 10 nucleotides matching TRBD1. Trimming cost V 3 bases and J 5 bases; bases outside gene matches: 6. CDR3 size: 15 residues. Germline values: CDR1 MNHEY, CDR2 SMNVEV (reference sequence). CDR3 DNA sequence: TGTGCCAGCAGTTTTTGGGACAGGGGAATGGAGACCCAGTACTTC. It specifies CASSFWDRGMETQYF.

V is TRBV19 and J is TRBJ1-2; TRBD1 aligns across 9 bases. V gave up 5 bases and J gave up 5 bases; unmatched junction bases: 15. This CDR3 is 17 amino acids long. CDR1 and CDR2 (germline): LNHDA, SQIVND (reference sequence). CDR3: CASSARDRVSIRYGYTF. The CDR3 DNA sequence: TGTGCCAGTAGTGCCCGGGACAGGGTTTCGATTAGGTATGGCTACACCTTC.

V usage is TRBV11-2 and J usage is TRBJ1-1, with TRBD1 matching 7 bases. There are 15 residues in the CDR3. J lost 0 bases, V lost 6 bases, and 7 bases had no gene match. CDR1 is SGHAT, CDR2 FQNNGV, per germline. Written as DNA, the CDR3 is TGTGCCAGCAGTTCAGGGGGACTCATGAACACTGAAGCTTTCTTT. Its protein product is CASSSGGLMNTEAFF.

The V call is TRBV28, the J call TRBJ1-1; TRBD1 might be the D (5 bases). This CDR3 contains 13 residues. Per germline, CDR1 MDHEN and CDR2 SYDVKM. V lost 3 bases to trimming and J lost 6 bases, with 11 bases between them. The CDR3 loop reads CASSLWGSAEAFF. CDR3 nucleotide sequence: TGTGCCAGCAGTTTGTGGGGCAGCGCTGAAGCTTTCTTT.

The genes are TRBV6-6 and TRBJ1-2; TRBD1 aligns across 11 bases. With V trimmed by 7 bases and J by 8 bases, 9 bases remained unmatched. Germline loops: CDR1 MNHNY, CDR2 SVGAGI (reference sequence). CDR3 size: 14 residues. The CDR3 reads CASKPGQGGGGYTF. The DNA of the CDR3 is TGTGCCAGCAAACCGGGACAGGGGGGAGGCGGCTACACCTTC.

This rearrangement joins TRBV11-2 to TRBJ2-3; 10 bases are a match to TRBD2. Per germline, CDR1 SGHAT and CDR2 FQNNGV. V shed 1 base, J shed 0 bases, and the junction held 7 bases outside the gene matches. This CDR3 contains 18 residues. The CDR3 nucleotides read TGTGCCAGCAGCTTAGGGACTAGCGGTTTCCCTAGCACAGATACGCAGTATTTT. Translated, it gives CASSLGTSGFPSTDTQYF.

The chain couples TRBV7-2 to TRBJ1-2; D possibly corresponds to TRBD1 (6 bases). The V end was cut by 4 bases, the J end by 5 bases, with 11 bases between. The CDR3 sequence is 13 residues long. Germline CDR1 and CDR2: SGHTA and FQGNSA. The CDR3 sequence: CASSSGAGYGYTF. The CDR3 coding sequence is TGTGCCAGCAGCTCAGGGGCGGGTTATGGCTACACCTTC.

The CDR3 nucleotides are TGTGCCAGTAGTATAATCCAGGGGCGAGATCAGCCCCAGCATTTT. Its protein is CASSIIQGRDQPQHF. The rearrangement links TRBV19 to TRBJ1-5; tentatively, D is TRBD1 (6 bases). The germline gives CDR1 LNHDA, CDR2 SQIVND (reference sequence). The V end was cut by 2 bases, the J end by 5 bases, with 13 bases between. This CDR3 contains 15 residues.

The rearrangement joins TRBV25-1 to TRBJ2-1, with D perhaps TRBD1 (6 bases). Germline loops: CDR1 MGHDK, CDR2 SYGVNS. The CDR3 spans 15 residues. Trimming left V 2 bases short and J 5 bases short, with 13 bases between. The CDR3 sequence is CASSEGGAGNNEQFF. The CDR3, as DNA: TGTGCCAGCAGTGAAGGGGGCGCGGGCAACAATGAGCAGTTCTTC.

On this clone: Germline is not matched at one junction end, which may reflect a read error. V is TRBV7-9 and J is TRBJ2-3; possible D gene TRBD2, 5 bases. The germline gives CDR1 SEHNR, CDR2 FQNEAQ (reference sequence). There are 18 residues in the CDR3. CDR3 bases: TGTTCCAGCAGCTCGGGCGGTGGAGCGGCCTACCCCACAGATACGCAGTATTTT. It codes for CSSSSGGGAAYPTDTQYF.

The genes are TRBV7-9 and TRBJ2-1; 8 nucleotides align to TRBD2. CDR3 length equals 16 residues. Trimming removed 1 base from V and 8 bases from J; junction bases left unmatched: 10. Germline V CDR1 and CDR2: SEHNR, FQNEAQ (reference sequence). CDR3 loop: CASSLVTGGPRDEQFF. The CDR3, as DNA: TGTGCCAGCAGCTTAGTCACGGGAGGGCCCCGGGATGAGCAGTTCTTC.

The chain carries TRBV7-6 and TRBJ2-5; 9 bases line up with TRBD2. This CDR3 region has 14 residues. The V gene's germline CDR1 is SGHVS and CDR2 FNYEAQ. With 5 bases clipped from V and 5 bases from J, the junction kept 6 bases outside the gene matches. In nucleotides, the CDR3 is TGTGCCAGCAGCGTCGTGCGGGAGGGGGAGACCCAGTACTTC. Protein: CASSVVREGETQYF. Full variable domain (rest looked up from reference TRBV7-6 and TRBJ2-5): GAGVSQSPRYKVTKRGQDVALRCDPISGHVSLYWYRQALGQGPEFLTYFNYEAQQDKSGLPNDRFSAERPEGSISTLTIQRTEQRDSAMYRCASSVVREGETQYFGPGTRLLVL.

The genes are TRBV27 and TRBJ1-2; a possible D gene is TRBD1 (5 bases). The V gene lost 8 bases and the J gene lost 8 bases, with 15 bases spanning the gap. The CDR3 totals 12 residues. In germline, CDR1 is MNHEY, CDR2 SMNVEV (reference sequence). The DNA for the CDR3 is TGTGCCAGCGGCATGACCTACAGGGGCTACACCTTC. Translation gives CASGMTYRGYTF.

CDR3: CASSYRGLYEQYF. DNA for the CDR3: TGTGCCAGCAGTTACAGGGGGCTTTACGAGCAGTACTTC. This chain joins TRBV27 and TRBJ2-7; TRBD1 matches 9 bases. V shed 4 bases, J shed 4 bases, and the junction held 2 bases outside the gene matches. The CDR3 sequence is 13 residues long. Germline values: CDR1 MNHEY, CDR2 SMNVEV (reference sequence).

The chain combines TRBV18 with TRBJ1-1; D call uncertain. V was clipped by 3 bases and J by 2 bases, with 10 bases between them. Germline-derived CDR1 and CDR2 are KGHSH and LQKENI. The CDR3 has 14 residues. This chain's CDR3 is CASSPRVGNTEAFF. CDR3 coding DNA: TGTGCCAGCTCACCGAGGGTGGGAAACACTGAAGCTTTCTTT.

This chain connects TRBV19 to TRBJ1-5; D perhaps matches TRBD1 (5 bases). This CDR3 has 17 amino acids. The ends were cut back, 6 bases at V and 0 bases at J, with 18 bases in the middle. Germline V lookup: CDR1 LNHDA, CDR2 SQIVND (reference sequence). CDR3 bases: TGTGCCAGTAGACCAATATATAGTGACAGTAGCAATCAGCCCCAGCATTTT. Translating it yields CASRPIYSDSSNQPQHF.

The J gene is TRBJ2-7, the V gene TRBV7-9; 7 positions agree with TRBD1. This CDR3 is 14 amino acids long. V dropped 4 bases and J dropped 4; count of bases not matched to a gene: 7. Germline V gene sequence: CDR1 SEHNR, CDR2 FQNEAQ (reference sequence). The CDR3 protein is CASSYDRAAYEQYF. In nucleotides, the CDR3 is TGTGCCAGCAGCTACGACAGGGCCGCATACGAGCAGTACTTC.

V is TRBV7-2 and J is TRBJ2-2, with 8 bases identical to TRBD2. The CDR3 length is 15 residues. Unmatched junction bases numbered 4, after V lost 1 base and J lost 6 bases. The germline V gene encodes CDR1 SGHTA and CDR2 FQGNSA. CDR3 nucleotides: TGTGCCAGCAGCTTAGTCGGGAGGGCCGCCGGGGAGCTGTTTTTT. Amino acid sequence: CASSLVGRAAGELFF.

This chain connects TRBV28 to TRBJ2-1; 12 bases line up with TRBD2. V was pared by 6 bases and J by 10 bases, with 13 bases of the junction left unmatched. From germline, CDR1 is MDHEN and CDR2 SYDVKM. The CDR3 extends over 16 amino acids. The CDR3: CASRGAGLAGTGEQFF. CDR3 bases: TGTGCCAGCAGGGGGGCCGGACTAGCGGGAACCGGGGAGCAGTTCTTC.

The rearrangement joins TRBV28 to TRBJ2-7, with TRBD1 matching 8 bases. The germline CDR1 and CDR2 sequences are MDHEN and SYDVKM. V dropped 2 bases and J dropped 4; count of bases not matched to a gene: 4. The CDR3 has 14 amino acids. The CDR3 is CASSLRTGYYEQYF. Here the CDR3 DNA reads TGTGCCAGCAGTTTAAGGACAGGGTATTACGAGCAGTACTTC.

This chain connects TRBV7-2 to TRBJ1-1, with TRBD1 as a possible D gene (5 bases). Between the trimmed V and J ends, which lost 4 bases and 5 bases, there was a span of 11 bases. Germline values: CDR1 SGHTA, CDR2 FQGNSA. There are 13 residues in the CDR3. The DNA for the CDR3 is TGTGCCAGCAGCTCTGGGGGGAAGACTGAAGCTTTCTTT. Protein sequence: CASSSGGKTEAFF.

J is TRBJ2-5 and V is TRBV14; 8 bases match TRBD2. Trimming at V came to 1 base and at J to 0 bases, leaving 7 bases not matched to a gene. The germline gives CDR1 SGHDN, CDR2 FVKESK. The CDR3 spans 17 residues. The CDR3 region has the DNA TGTGCCAGCAGCCAAGTTCTAGCGGGTTGGTACCAAGAGACCCAGTACTTC. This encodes CASSQVLAGWYQETQYF.

The CDR3 DNA sequence: TGTGCCAGCAGCCCCGGGGTTATGAACACTGAAGCTTTCTTT. This gives the protein CASSPGVMNTEAFF. The chain recombines TRBV11-2 with TRBJ1-1; no clear D gene. Germline CDR1 SGHAT, CDR2 FQNNGV. The CDR3 sequence is 14 residues long. Trimming stripped 5 bases from V and 0 bases from J, with 10 bases between.

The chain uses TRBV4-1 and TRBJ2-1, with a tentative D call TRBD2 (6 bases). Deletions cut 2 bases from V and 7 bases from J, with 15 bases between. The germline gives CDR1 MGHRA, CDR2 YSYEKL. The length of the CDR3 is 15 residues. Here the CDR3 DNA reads TGCGCCAGCAGCCAAAAGGACGGGACTTTTAATGAGCAGTTCTTC. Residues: CASSQKDGTFNEQFF.

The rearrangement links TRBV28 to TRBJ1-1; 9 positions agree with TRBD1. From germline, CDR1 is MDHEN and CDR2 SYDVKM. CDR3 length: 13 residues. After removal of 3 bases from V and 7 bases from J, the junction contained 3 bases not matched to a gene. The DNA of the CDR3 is TGTGCCAGCAGTTTGGGACAGGGCTTTGAAGCTTTCTTT. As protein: CASSLGQGFEAFF.

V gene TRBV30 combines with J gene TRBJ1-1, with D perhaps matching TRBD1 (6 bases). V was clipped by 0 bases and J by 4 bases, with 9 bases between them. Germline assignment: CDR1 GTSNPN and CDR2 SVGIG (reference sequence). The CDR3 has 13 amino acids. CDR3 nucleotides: TGTGCCTGGAGTGTAGAGGACAGCACTGAAGCTTTCTTT. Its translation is CAWSVEDSTEAFF.

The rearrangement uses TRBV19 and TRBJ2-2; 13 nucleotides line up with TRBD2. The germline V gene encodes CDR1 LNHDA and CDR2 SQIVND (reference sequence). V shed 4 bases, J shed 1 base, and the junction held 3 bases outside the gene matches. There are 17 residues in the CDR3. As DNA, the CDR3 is TGTGCCAGTAGTACCGGACTAGCGGGAGAGAACACCGGGGAGCTGTTTTTT. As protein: CASSTGLAGENTGELFF. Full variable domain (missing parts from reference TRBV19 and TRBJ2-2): DGGITQSPKYLFRKEGQNVTLSCEQNLNHDAMYWYRQDPGQGLRLIYYSQIVNDFQKGDIAEGYSVSREKKESFPLTVTSAQKNPTAFYLCASSTGLAGENTGELFFGEGSRLTVL.